Each of the 28 T cell receptor beta chains below was sequenced from the same sample in a study of blood T cells in healthy people across ages. Next came a second PCR, run for about 7 to 12 cycles, which used a sample-barcoded 5' primer along with a J-beta primer mix. TCRdb processed the 5' RACE reads anew with MiXCR; each CDR3 protein has one entry. The sample has hundreds of thousands of distinct CDR3 sequences; roughly 47% are singletons. Sample: blood. The receptors derive from a woman aged 55-70 years in good health.

This clonotype was found a few times. The genes are TRBV6-5 and TRBJ2-5; 9 nucleotides line up with TRBD1. The CDR3 has 14 amino acids. CDR1 and CDR2 from the germline V gene are MNHEY and SVGAGI. V was pared by 2 bases and J by 5 bases, with 3 bases of the junction left unmatched. The CDR3 region has the DNA TGTGCCAGCAGTTACGGGACAGGGATCGAGACCCAGTACTTC. Residues: CASSYGTGIETQYF.

The rearrangement joins TRBV5-1 to TRBJ2-5, with 8 bases aligning to TRBD1. The J call may be in error: the DNA end matches TRBJ2-7 better. Germline V CDR1 and CDR2: SGHRS, YFSETQ. This CDR3 has 16 residues. The CDR3 DNA reads TGCGCCAGCAGCAACGAACCGGGACAGGAGAGGAGCGAGCAGTACTTC. Protein sequence: CASSNEPGQERSEQYF.

In this sample, this clonotype turned up a few times. The CDR3 reads CASRDRTVEQYF. CDR3 in DNA: TGTGCCAGCAGAGATAGGACGGTCGAGCAGTACTTC. The V and J genes are TRBV6-2 or TRBV6-3 and TRBJ2-7; D remains unclear. CDR1 is MNHEY, CDR2 SVGEGT, per germline. V was trimmed by 6 bases and J by 6 bases, leaving 12 bases between them. CDR3 size: 12 residues.

This clonotype was picked up a small number of times. The chain is built from TRBV20-1 and TRBJ2-5, with TRBD2 matching over 13 bases. CDR1 is DFQATT and CDR2 is SNEGSKA in the germline V gene (reference sequence). The V segment lost 3 bases and the J segment 1 base; nucleotides outside the gene matches: 2. The CDR3 runs to 15 residues. The CDR3 here is CSARGTSGVQETQYF. The CDR3 DNA reads as TGCAGTGCTAGGGGGACTAGCGGGGTCCAAGAGACCCAGTACTTC.

This CDR3 reads CASSSGNFYNEQYF. In DNA form, the CDR3 reads TGTGCCAGTAGTAGCGGGAACTTCTACAATGAGCAGTACTTC. V usage is TRBV19 and J usage is TRBJ2-1; weak D call: TRBD2 (6 bases). The J call is in doubt because the DNA end fits TRBJ2-7 better. CDR3 size: 14 residues. Germline lookup yields CDR1 LNHDA and CDR2 SQIVND (reference sequence).

The chain recombines TRBV2 with TRBJ2-3, with a possible D match to TRBD2 (5 bases). The CDR3 sequence is 12 residues long. V gave up 3 bases and J gave up 5 bases, with 6 bases separating them. Germline V gene data show CDR1 as SNHLY and CDR2 as FYNNEI. The CDR3 reads CASSDAGDTQYF. The CDR3 DNA is TGTGCCAGCAGTGACGCGGGAGATACGCAGTATTTT.

This clonotype was counted only a few times. This chain links TRBV12-5 with TRBJ2-3, with 8 positions matching TRBD2. CDR1 and CDR2 from the germline V gene are LGHNT and FRNRAP. CDR3 size: 12 residues. V gave up 1 base and J gave up 14 bases; unmatched junction bases: 5. The CDR3 protein is CASGLERGTRYF. The CDR3 region has the DNA TGTGCTAGTGGTTTGGAGCGGGGGACAAGGTATTTT.

The sample holds many counts of this clonotype. V is TRBV12-3 or TRBV12-4 and J is TRBJ2-5; D is unclear. V was cut by 5 bases and J by 3 bases, with 4 bases left in between. The CDR3 spans 11 residues. The CDR3 region has the DNA TGTGCCAGCAGTGACAAAGAGACCCAGTACTTC. Amino acid sequence: CASSDKETQYF.

This clonotype is a singleton in its sample. J is TRBJ2-1 and V is TRBV29-1, with TRBD2 matching 10 bases. This CDR3 has 17 amino acids. Germline values: CDR1 SQVTM, CDR2 ANQGSEA. V lost 2 bases and J lost 2; bases outside the gene matches: 9. CDR3 amino acids: CSVELASGGKTYNEQFF. The CDR3 bases are TGCAGCGTTGAATTGGCTAGCGGGGGCAAAACCTACAATGAGCAGTTCTTC.

The V call is TRBV6-1, the J call TRBJ2-5; 7 bases are a match to TRBD2. Germline lookup yields CDR1 MNHNS and CDR2 SASEGT. The CDR3 is 15 amino acids. Trimming removed 4 bases from V and 2 bases from J; junction bases left unmatched: 7. CDR3 residues: CASSALRGEQETQYF. Here the CDR3 DNA reads TGTGCCAGCAGTGCCCTTCGGGGGGAACAAGAGACCCAGTACTTC.

V is TRBV5-1 and J is TRBJ2-1, with D maybe TRBD1 (5 bases). V was clipped by 1 base and J by 3 bases, with 11 bases between them. The CDR3 consists of 15 residues. Per germline, CDR1 SGHRS and CDR2 YFSETQ. In DNA form, the CDR3 reads TGCGCCAGCAGCTTGAGTCAGGGCCTCTACAATGAGCAGTTCTTC. Translation: CASSLSQGLYNEQFF. Supplemented by reference TRBV5-1 and TRBJ2-1, the full variable domain reads KAGVTQTPRYLIKTRGQQVTLSCSPISGHRSVSWYQQTPGQGLQFLFEYFSETQRNKGNFPGRFSGRQFSNSRSEMNVSTLELGDSALYLCASSLSQGLYNEQFFGPGTRLTVL.

In the case of this clonotype: The junction does not match germline at one end; this may be a read error. V and J are TRBV11-2 and TRBJ2-5, with unresolved D. The length of the CDR3 is 13 residues. CDR1 SGHAT and CDR2 FQNNGV come from the germline V gene. The DNA for the CDR3 is TGTGCCAACAGCTTTGGGCAGCAAGAGACCCAGTACTTC. Protein sequence: CANSFGQQETQYF.

The rearrangement uses TRBV2 and TRBJ2-1; D uncertain. V lost 6 bases and J 0 bases, leaving 12 bases between the germline ends. CDR1 and CDR2 (germline): SNHLY, FYNNEI. The CDR3 loop spans 15 amino acids. The CDR3 region has the DNA TGTGCCAGCAGACCAAAGCAGGACTCCTACAATGAGCAGTTCTTC. Translation gives CASRPKQDSYNEQFF.

In its sample, this clonotype was seen a few times. This sequence joins TRBV28 and TRBJ2-3, with D maybe TRBD2 (5 bases). Germline CDR1 MDHEN, CDR2 SYDVKM. V was cut by 5 bases and J by 6 bases, with 12 bases left in between. The CDR3 sequence is 13 residues long. CDR3 sequence: CASSPQRWDTQYF. As DNA, the CDR3 is TGTGCCAGCAGTCCCCAGCGGTGGGATACGCAGTATTTT.

The chain is built from TRBV10-3 and TRBJ2-1; 8 bases align to TRBD1. Germline lookup yields CDR1 ENHRY and CDR2 SYGVKD. The J segment lost 8 bases and the V segment lost 6 bases, leaving 6 bases of the junction unmatched. The CDR3 is 13 amino acids. The CDR3 loop is CAIRLTGADEQFF. As DNA, the CDR3 is TGTGCCATCAGACTGACAGGGGCGGATGAGCAGTTCTTC.

This clonotype was seen a handful of times. This chain uses TRBV12-3 or TRBV12-4 with TRBJ2-5; D not resolved. This CDR3 region has 15 residues. Trimming cost V 5 bases and J 7 bases, with 20 bases left between them. DNA for the CDR3: TGTGCCAGCAGTCTACCCGAGTGGGTGTTCTCGACCCAGTACTTC. Translating it yields CASSLPEWVFSTQYF.

This clonotype has ten or more counts. The rearrangement uses TRBV12-3 or TRBV12-4 and TRBJ1-2, with unresolved D. V lost 5 bases to trimming and J lost 0 bases, with 7 bases between them. The CDR3 is 13 amino acids. Here the CDR3 DNA reads TGTGCCAGCAGTCCGGAATCTAACTATGGCTACACCTTC. It encodes CASSPESNYGYTF.

The V and J genes are TRBV29-1 and TRBJ2-3, with TRBD2 identical over 8 bases. This CDR3 is built from 19 residues. V was pared by 7 bases and J by 2 bases, with 23 bases of the junction left unmatched. Germline V gives CDR1 SQVTM, CDR2 ANQGSEA. Here the CDR3 reads CSALTIGGDSAILTDTQYF. The CDR3, as DNA: TGCAGCGCTCTGACTATCGGGGGGGACTCCGCTATTCTCACAGATACGCAGTATTTT.

Concerning this clonotype itself: A junction end diverges from the germline sequence, so it may reflect a read error. This chain uses TRBV7-2 with TRBJ2-7, with 9 bases fitting TRBD1. CDR3 length: 16 amino acids. CDR1 SGHTA and CDR2 FQGNSA come from the germline V gene. In nucleotides, the CDR3 is TGTGCCAGCAGCTTAGCCGGGACAGGGACCCTCTACGGGCAGTACTTC. Amino acids: CASSLAGTGTLYGQYF. The entire variable domain, with the rest obtained from reference TRBV7-2 and TRBJ2-7, is as follows: GAGVSQSPSNKVTEKGKDVELRCDPISGHTALYWYRQSLGQGLEFLIYFQGNSAPDKSGLPSDRFSAERTGGSVSTLTIQRTQQEDSAVYLCASSLAGTGTLYGQYFGPGTRLTVT.

V is TRBV5-6 and J is TRBJ1-6; 11 bases fit TRBD1. This CDR3 has 17 amino acids. The trim removed 3 bases at V and 10 bases at J, leaving 12 bases unmatched. The germline gives CDR1 SGHDT, CDR2 YYEEEE. CDR3 nucleotide sequence: TGTGCCAGCAGCTCCTACCCGGACAGGGGGCGGATGTCACCCCTCCACTTT. Translation gives CASSSYPDRGRMSPLHF. Full variable domain (outside the CDR3, taken from reference TRBV5-6 and TRBJ1-6): DAGVTQSPTHLIKTRGQQVTLRCSPKSGHDTVSWYQQALGQGPQFIFQYYEEEERQRGNFPDRFSGHQFPNYSSELNVNALLLGDSALYLCASSSYPDRGRMSPLHFGNGTRLTVT.

The chain carries TRBV20-1 and TRBJ2-7; TRBD2 matches at 10 bases. J gave up 3 bases and V 5 bases, and 4 bases lay outside the gene matches. CDR1 is DFQATT, CDR2 SNEGSKA, per germline (reference sequence). The CDR3 consists of 13 residues. The CDR3 nucleotides read TGCAGTGCTCCCTGGACTAGCGGCTACGAGCAGTACTTC. Translated, it gives CSAPWTSGYEQYF.

The V call is TRBV3-1, the J call TRBJ2-5; 7 bases are a match to TRBD2. The CDR3 sequence is 14 residues long. The V gene end was trimmed by 3 bases and the J gene end by 4 bases; junction bases not matched to a gene: 5. Germline-derived CDR1 and CDR2 are LGHDT and YNNKEL (reference sequence). Here the CDR3 reads CASSHSPGGETQYF. The CDR3 DNA sequence: TGTGCCAGCAGCCACTCGCCGGGGGGAGAGACCCAGTACTTC.

The chain couples TRBV10-3 to TRBJ2-1; no firm D call. Trimming took off 2 bases at V and 12 bases at J, with 8 bases between the two ends. The germline V gene has CDR1 ENHRY and CDR2 SYGVKD. The CDR3 has 11 residues. The CDR3: CAISEEVWQFF. For the CDR3, the DNA is TGTGCCATCAGTGAGGAGGTTTGGCAGTTCTTC.

This clonotype was counted a single time. V usage is TRBV20-1 and J usage is TRBJ1-5; tentatively, D is TRBD1 (5 bases). V was trimmed by 3 bases and J by 0 bases, leaving 9 bases between them. CDR1 and CDR2 from the germline V gene are DFQATT and SNEGSKA (reference sequence). The CDR3 spans 14 residues. CDR3 bases: TGCAGTGCTAGCGCTGGGGGTAGCAATCAGCCCCAGCATTTT. Translated, it gives CSASAGGSNQPQHF.

There are a few counts of this clonotype. V gene TRBV7-3 combines with J gene TRBJ2-1; a possible D gene is TRBD2 (7 bases). V was trimmed by 8 bases and J by 5 bases, leaving 22 bases between them. Looked up from germline, CDR1 is SGHTA and CDR2 is FQGTGA. CDR3 length: 16 residues. The CDR3 coding sequence is TGTGCCAGCTCGATCAGTGGGGGGGGCGGAAACAATGAGCAGTTCTTC. It is translated as CASSISGGGGNNEQFF.

This clonotype was picked up a small number of times. The rearrangement joins TRBV7-2 to TRBJ2-3; no firm D call. This CDR3 contains 14 residues. In germline, CDR1 is SGHTA, CDR2 FQGNSA. Trimming shortened V by 5 bases and J by 4 bases, and 13 bases separated the two germline ends. The CDR3 is CASSDPHGSDTQYF. The CDR3, as DNA: TGTGCCAGCAGCGACCCCCACGGGTCAGATACGCAGTATTTT.

A note on this clonotype: It may be a read error: a sequence one base away is much more abundant. Here the CDR3 reads CASSSRVTETQFF. In nucleotides, the CDR3 is TGTGCCAGCAGCTCCAGAGTTACAGAGACCCAGTTCTTC. The rearrangement links TRBV7-2 to TRBJ2-1; D uncertain. This CDR3 spans 13 amino acids. Trimming took 4 bases from V and 13 from J, leaving 17 bases between them. Germline V lookup: CDR1 SGHTA, CDR2 FQGNSA.

This rearrangement joins TRBV7-2 to TRBJ1-1; D is perhaps TRBD1 (6 bases). V lost 6 bases and J lost 5, with 13 bases in between. Germline V gene sequence: CDR1 SGHTA, CDR2 FQGNSA. CDR3 length: 13 amino acids. The CDR3 sequence is CASSDGQKTEAFF. The DNA for the CDR3 is TGTGCCAGCAGTGATGGACAGAAGACTGAAGCTTTCTTT.